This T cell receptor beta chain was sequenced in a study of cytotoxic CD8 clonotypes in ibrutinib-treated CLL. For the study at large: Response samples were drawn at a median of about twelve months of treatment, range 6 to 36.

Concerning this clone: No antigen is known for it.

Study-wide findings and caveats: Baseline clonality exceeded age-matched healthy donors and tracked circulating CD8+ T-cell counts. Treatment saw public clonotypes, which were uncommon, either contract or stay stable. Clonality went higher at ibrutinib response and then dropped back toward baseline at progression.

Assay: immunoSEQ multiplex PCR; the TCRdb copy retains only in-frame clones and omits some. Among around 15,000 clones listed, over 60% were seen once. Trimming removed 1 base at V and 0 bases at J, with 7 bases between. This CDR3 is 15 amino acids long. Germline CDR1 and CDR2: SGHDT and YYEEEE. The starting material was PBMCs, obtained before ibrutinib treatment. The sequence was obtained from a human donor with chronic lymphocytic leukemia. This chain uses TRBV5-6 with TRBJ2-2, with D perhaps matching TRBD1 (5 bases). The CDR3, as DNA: TGTGCCAGCAGCTTGATGGGGCCGAACACCGGGGAGCTGTTTTTT. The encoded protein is CASSLMGPNTGELFF.